These 30 T cell receptor beta chains came from one sample sequenced in a study of blood T cells in healthy people across ages. A second PCR of about 7 to 12 cycles used a sample-barcoded 5' primer and a J-beta primer mix. Each CDR3 protein is one row after TCRdb ran MiXCR on the 5' RACE reads. The sample has some 1.8 million distinct CDR3 sequences; about two fifths are singletons. Material: blood. Receptor source: a human donor in good health.

This clonotype was picked up a small number of times. This chain uses TRBV4-3 with TRBJ2-1, with D perhaps TRBD1 or TRBD2 (5 bases each). Germline V gives CDR1 LGHNA, CDR2 YSLEER. Trimming cost V 0 bases and J 5 bases, with 23 bases left between them. This CDR3 has 19 amino acids. The CDR3 DNA reads TGCGCCAGCAGCCAAGATATCGTTGTCGGGCAGGGAGAAGACAATGAGCAGTTCTTC. Protein: CASSQDIVVGQGEDNEQFF.

This clonotype was counted a single time. The rearrangement links TRBV9 to TRBJ1-2; TRBD1 might be the D (6 bases). Trimming shortened V by 3 bases and J by 6 bases, and 18 bases separated the two germline ends. The CDR3 extends over 15 amino acids. Germline CDR1 is SGDLS and CDR2 is YYNGEE. This CDR3 is CASSGRTDNTHGYTF. In nucleotides, the CDR3 is TGTGCCAGCAGCGGCCGGACAGACAATACTCATGGCTACACCTTC.

The gene calls are TRBV6-5 and TRBJ2-1, with a possible D match to TRBD1 (6 bases). CDR1 is MNHEY, CDR2 SVGAGI, per germline. V lost 7 bases to trimming and J lost 3 bases, with 16 bases between them. The CDR3 runs 15 residues. The CDR3: CASTSFRTDYNEQFF. CDR3 bases: TGTGCCAGCACTTCTTTCAGGACAGACTACAATGAGCAGTTCTTC.

The V and J genes are TRBV4-3 and TRBJ2-2; D might be TRBD1 (6 bases). V gave up 6 bases and J gave up 1 base, with 12 bases separating them. CDR1 is LGHNA, CDR2 YSLEER, per germline. This CDR3 is built from 15 residues. CDR3 bases: TGCGCCAGCAGTCACGGACAGAAGAACACCGGGGAGCTGTTTTTT. Protein product: CASSHGQKNTGELFF.

This clonotype was seen more than once but under ten times. CDR3 residues: CASSQEGGRDYNSPLHF. The CDR3, as DNA: TGCGCCAGCAGCCAAGAAGGCGGCAGGGACTATAATTCACCCCTCCACTTT. The chain couples TRBV4-3 to TRBJ1-6; D perhaps matches TRBD1 (5 bases). CDR1 is LGHNA and CDR2 is YSLEER in the germline V gene. The CDR3 covers 17 residues. The ends were cut back, 0 bases at V and 3 bases at J, with 12 bases in the middle.

The rearrangement joins TRBV20-1 to TRBJ2-3, with TRBD2 identical over 7 bases. In germline, CDR1 is DFQATT, CDR2 SNEGSKA (reference sequence). V dropped 0 bases and J dropped 1; count of bases not matched to a gene: 7. The CDR3 has 16 amino acids. CDR3 region: CSARDFERGGTDTQYF. The CDR3 DNA reads TGCAGTGCTAGAGATTTCGAGCGGGGAGGCACAGATACGCAGTATTTT.

The chain has TRBV20-1 and TRBJ2-5, with a tentative D call TRBD1 (6 bases). Germline V gene data show CDR1 as DFQATT and CDR2 as SNEGSKA (reference sequence). Trimming took 6 bases from V and 2 from J, leaving 19 bases between them. The CDR3 spans 15 residues. The CDR3 nucleotides are TGCAGTGCAGAAGATTACCGGACAGCGCAAGAGACCCAGTACTTC. This gives the protein CSAEDYRTAQETQYF.

A few counts support this clonotype. The rearrangement links TRBV3-1 to TRBJ1-2; D unresolved. The CDR3 length is 15 residues. V was cut by 0 bases and J by 0 bases, with 8 bases left in between. Germline CDR1 LGHDT, CDR2 YNNKEL (reference sequence). Here the CDR3 reads CASSQDGGPNYGYTF. The CDR3 bases are TGTGCCAGCAGCCAAGACGGAGGTCCTAACTATGGCTACACCTTC.

This clonotype appeared a few times. The chain links TRBV5-1 to TRBJ2-7; 9 positions match TRBD2. V shed 0 bases, J shed 2 bases, and the junction held 9 bases outside the gene matches. Germline V gives CDR1 SGHRS, CDR2 YFSETQ. The CDR3 length is 17 residues. CDR3 sequence: CASSLVGGGATPYEQYF. In DNA, the CDR3 is TGCGCCAGCAGCTTGGTTGGCGGGGGGGCTACCCCCTACGAGCAGTACTTC.

This clonotype was detected only once. V and J are TRBV20-1 and TRBJ2-3; D uncertain. CDR1 and CDR2 from the germline V gene are DFQATT and SNEGSKA (reference sequence). Trimming took off 4 bases at V and 4 bases at J, with 9 bases between the two ends. This CDR3 is 12 amino acids long. CDR3: CSAIVGPDTQYF. The CDR3 coding sequence is TGCAGTGCTATTGTTGGACCAGATACGCAGTATTTT.

This clonotype came up a few times. The chain carries TRBV4-3 and TRBJ2-7, with 10 positions matching TRBD2. This CDR3 region has 15 residues. Germline CDR1 is LGHNA and CDR2 is YSLEER. The V segment lost 5 bases and the J segment 4 bases; nucleotides outside the gene matches: 8. CDR3 coding DNA: TGCGCCAGCAGCGAAAGCCTTAGCGGGGGGTACGAGCAGTACTTC. Amino acids: CASSESLSGGYEQYF.

This CDR3 reads CASSFRNENTEAFF. CDR3 nucleotide sequence: TGTGCCAGCAGCTTTCGGAACGAGAACACTGAAGCTTTCTTT. J is TRBJ1-1 and V is TRBV7-9, with D unclear. CDR1 is SEHNR and CDR2 is FQNEAQ in the germline V gene (reference sequence). Trimming pared 3 bases from V and 1 base from J, leaving 9 bases between. There are 14 residues in the CDR3.

The chain is built from TRBV28 and TRBJ1-1; D is possibly TRBD1 (5 bases). Per germline, CDR1 MDHEN and CDR2 SYDVKM. V was clipped by 5 bases and J by 4 bases, with 26 bases between them. The CDR3 length is 18 residues. CDR3 sequence: CASSPLSPLRSGRTEAFF. In DNA, the CDR3 is TGTGCCAGCAGTCCTTTATCCCCTCTTCGTTCAGGGCGCACTGAAGCTTTCTTT.

The chain carries TRBV10-3 and TRBJ1-2; the D is unclear. CDR1 is ENHRY, CDR2 SYGVKD, per germline. This CDR3 has 14 amino acids. V was trimmed by 0 bases and J by 7 bases, leaving 12 bases between them. The CDR3 loop reads CAISESGPVGGYTF. The CDR3 region has the DNA TGTGCCATCAGTGAGTCAGGGCCCGTAGGTGGCTACACCTTC.

This clonotype was recorded once. V usage is TRBV9 and J usage is TRBJ2-7; the D is unclear. The CDR3 runs 14 residues. V was pared by 0 bases and J by 5 bases, with 12 bases between. The germline CDR1 and CDR2 sequences are SGDLS and YYNGEE. The CDR3 sequence is CASSVGTASDEQYF. The CDR3 DNA sequence: TGTGCCAGCAGCGTAGGGACCGCTAGTGACGAGCAGTACTTC. Full variable domain (outside the CDR3, taken from reference TRBV9 and TRBJ2-7): DSGVTQTPKHLITATGQRVTLRCSPRSGDLSVYWYQQSLDQGLQFLIQYYNGEERAKGNILERFSAQQFPDLHSELNLSSLELGDSALYFCASSVGTASDEQYFGPGTRLTVT.

This sequence joins TRBV28 and TRBJ2-3; a weak D match, TRBD2 (7 bases). The germline V gene encodes CDR1 MDHEN and CDR2 SYDVKM. The V end lost 8 bases, the J end lost 3 bases, and 18 bases lay between the germline ends. This CDR3 has 15 amino acids. The CDR3 coding sequence is TGTGCCAGCTTATACGTGGGGGGGCCAACAGATACGCAGTATTTT. This encodes CASLYVGGPTDTQYF.

The gene calls are TRBV2 and TRBJ2-7; D assignment may be TRBD1 or TRBD2 (5 bases each). The CDR3 covers 15 residues. The V and J ends lost 7 bases and 2 bases respectively, with 18 bases between them. Germline V CDR1 and CDR2: SNHLY, FYNNEI. The CDR3: CASKENRDGAYEQYF. In DNA form, the CDR3 reads TGTGCCAGCAAAGAAAATAGGGACGGAGCCTACGAGCAGTACTTC.

The genes are TRBV11-3 and TRBJ1-1, with unresolved D. Germline V CDR1 and CDR2: SGHNT, YENEEA. V lost 4 bases to trimming and J lost 7 bases, with 13 bases between them. The CDR3 extends over 13 amino acids. CDR3 sequence: CASSSGRASEAFF. The CDR3 coding sequence is TGTGCCAGCAGCTCGGGCCGAGCAAGTGAAGCTTTCTTT.

The chain employs TRBV3-1 and TRBJ2-7, with D unresolved. CDR1 and CDR2 (germline): LGHDT, YNNKEL (reference sequence). The CDR3 contains 13 residues. V was pared by 2 bases and J by 3 bases, with 8 bases between. CDR3: CASSQTEDYEQYF. The DNA for the CDR3 is TGTGCCAGCAGCCAAACAGAAGACTACGAGCAGTACTTC.

Points on this clonotype: One end of the junction is discordant with germline, which a read error may explain. J is TRBJ1-5 and V is TRBV7-9; no firm D call. The CDR3 consists of 12 residues. The V gene's germline CDR1 is SEHNR and CDR2 FQNEAQ (reference sequence). CDR3 nucleotide sequence: TGTGCCAGCCAACAACACAATCAGCCCCGGCATTTT. It codes for CASQQHNQPRHF. Full variable domain (outside the CDR3, taken from reference TRBV7-9 and TRBJ1-5): DTGVSQNPRHKITKRGQNVTFRCDPISEHNRLYWYRQTLGQGPEFLTYFQNEAQLEKSRLLSDRFSAERPKGSFSTLEIQRTEQGDSAMYLCASQQHNQPRHFGDGTRLSIL.

This clonotype turned up a few times. This chain uses TRBV24-1 with TRBJ2-5; TRBD2 is a possible D gene (5 bases). The CDR3 is 15 amino acids. Trimming stripped 4 bases from V and 5 bases from J, with 16 bases between. The germline CDR1 and CDR2 sequences are KGHDR and SFDVKD. The CDR3 loop is CATSDSDGPGETQYF. DNA of the CDR3: TGTGCCACCAGTGACTCCGACGGACCGGGGGAGACCCAGTACTTC.

The rearrangement uses TRBV20-1 and TRBJ1-2; D not resolved. This CDR3 region has 12 residues. Per the germline V gene, CDR1 is DFQATT and CDR2 is SNEGSKA (reference sequence). V lost 5 bases and J 6 bases, leaving 13 bases between the germline ends. The CDR3 DNA is TGCAGTGCTTTACAGTCGGTAGATGGCTACACCTTC. Encoded protein: CSALQSVDGYTF.

This clonotype was detected only a few times. V gene TRBV29-1 combines with J gene TRBJ1-2; TRBD1 aligns across 10 bases. The CDR3 loop spans 20 amino acids. The V gene's germline CDR1 is SQVTM and CDR2 ANQGSEA. V shed 4 bases, J shed 5 bases, and the junction held 25 bases outside the gene matches. The CDR3 DNA follows: TGCAGCGTTGGGACCCGCAGATTCGATTTCAGACAGGGGGCAGGATATGGCTACACCTTC. It specifies CSVGTRRFDFRQGAGYGYTF.

This clonotype was picked up a small number of times. The chain couples TRBV12-3 or TRBV12-4 to TRBJ2-4; 7 nucleotides line up with TRBD1. The junction had 5 bases not matched to a gene; V was cut back by 6 bases and J by 0 bases. The CDR3 has 15 amino acids. CDR3: CASRVGQTAKNIQYF. The CDR3 bases are TGTGCCAGCAGAGTGGGACAGACAGCCAAAAACATTCAGTACTTC.

This clonotype was counted only a few times. This sequence joins TRBV2 and TRBJ2-1, with 7 bases aligning to TRBD2. Looked up from germline, CDR1 is SNHLY and CDR2 is FYNNEI. V gave up 11 bases and J gave up 2 bases; unmatched junction bases: 9. CDR3 length: 14 residues. The CDR3 region has the DNA TGTGCCGACAGACCGGGACTAACCTACAATGAGCAGTTCTTC. This sequence encodes CADRPGLTYNEQFF.

This chain links TRBV28 with TRBJ2-1; weak D call: TRBD1 (6 bases). Between the trimmed V and J ends, which lost 6 bases and 0 bases, there was a span of 15 bases. The CDR3 spans 16 residues. Germline CDR1 reads MDHEN; CDR2 reads SYDVKM. The CDR3 DNA reads as TGTGCCAGCAGCCCGGGTGGGGGCGTCTCCTACAATGAGCAGTTCTTC. Translated, it gives CASSPGGGVSYNEQFF.

The chain links TRBV6-6 to TRBJ2-5; TRBD2 might be the D (6 bases). The CDR3 runs 14 residues. Germline CDR1 reads MNHNY; CDR2 reads SVGAGI (reference sequence). The V and J ends lost 1 base and 4 bases respectively, with 10 bases between them. CDR3 amino acids: CASSYLGGIETQYF. As DNA, the CDR3 is TGTGCCAGCAGTTACTTGGGGGGAATAGAGACCCAGTACTTC.

The J gene is TRBJ1-2, the V gene TRBV12-5, with a tentative D call TRBD1 (5 bases). The CDR3 has 13 residues. Per germline, CDR1 LGHNT and CDR2 FRNRAP. The V end lost 1 base, the J end lost 8 bases, and 11 bases lay between the germline ends. The CDR3 DNA sequence: TGTGCTAGTGGTTTGGACGGGGGAAGCGGCTACACCTTC. Its protein product is CASGLDGGSGYTF.

This clonotype has just a few counts. This chain uses TRBV21-1 with TRBJ2-7; the table's D call TRBD2 went unverified against the DNA. TRBV21-1 is a listed pseudogene. CDR3 length: 16 residues. The CDR3: CASSPFGPTAKDEQYF. Here the CDR3 DNA reads TGTGCCAGCAGCCCCTTTGGCCCTACTGCGAAGGACGAGCAGTACTTC.

The chain is built from TRBV29-1 and TRBJ2-3; D is ambiguous. CDR1 SQVTM and CDR2 ANQGSEA come from the germline V gene. CDR3 length: 15 amino acids. Between the trimmed V and J ends, which lost 0 bases and 0 bases, there was a span of 10 bases. Here the CDR3 reads CSVEEGVVSTDTQYF. In DNA form, the CDR3 reads TGCAGCGTTGAAGAGGGCGTGGTTAGCACAGATACGCAGTATTTT.